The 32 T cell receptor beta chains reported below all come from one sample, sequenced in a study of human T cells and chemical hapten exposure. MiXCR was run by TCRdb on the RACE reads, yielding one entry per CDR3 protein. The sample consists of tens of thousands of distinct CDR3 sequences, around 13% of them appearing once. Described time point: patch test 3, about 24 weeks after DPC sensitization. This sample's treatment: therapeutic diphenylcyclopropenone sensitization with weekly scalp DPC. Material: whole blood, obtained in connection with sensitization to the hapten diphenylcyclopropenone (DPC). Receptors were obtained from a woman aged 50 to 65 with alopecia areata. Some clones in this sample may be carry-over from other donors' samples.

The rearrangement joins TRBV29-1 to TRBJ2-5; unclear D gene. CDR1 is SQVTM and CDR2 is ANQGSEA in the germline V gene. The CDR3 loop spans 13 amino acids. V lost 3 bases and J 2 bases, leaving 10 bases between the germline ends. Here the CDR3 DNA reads TGCAGCGTTGAGGTGGTAGTTCAAGAGACCCAGTACTTC. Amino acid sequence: CSVEVVVQETQYF.

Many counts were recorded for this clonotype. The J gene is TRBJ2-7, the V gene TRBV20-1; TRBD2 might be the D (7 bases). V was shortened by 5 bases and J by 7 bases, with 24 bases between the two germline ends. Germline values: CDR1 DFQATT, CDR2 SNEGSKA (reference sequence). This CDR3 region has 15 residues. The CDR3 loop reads CSAPQQGLPTGEQYF. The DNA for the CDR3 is TGCAGTGCTCCCCAACAGGGACTACCGACGGGGGAGCAGTACTTC.

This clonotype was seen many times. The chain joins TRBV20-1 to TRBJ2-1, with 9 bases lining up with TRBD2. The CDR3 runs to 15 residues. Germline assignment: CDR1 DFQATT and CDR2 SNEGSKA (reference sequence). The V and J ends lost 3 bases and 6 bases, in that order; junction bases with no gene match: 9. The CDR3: CSARPLGAGGNEQFF. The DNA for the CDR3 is TGCAGTGCTAGGCCCCTTGGAGCGGGAGGCAATGAGCAGTTCTTC.

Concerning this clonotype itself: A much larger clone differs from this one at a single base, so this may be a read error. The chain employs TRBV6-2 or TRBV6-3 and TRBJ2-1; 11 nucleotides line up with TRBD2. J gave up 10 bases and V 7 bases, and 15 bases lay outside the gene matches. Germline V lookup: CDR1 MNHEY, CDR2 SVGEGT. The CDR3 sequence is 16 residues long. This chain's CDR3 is CASTQAETSGILEQFF. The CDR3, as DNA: TGTGCCAGCACCCAAGCCGAGACTAGCGGGATCTTGGAGCAGTTCTTC.

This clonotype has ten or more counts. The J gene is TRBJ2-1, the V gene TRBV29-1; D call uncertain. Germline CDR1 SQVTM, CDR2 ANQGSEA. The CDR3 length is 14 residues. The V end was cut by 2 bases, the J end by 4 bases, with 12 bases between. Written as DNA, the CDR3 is TGCAGCGTTGAAACTAACCAGAAGTACAATGAGCAGTTCTTC. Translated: CSVETNQKYNEQFF.

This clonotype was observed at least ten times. CDR3 sequence: CASSPRYTGELFF. In nucleotides, the CDR3 is TGTGCCAGCTCACCTAGGTACACCGGGGAGCTGTTTTTT. The chain is built from TRBV18 and TRBJ2-2; D remains unclear. Trimming removed 3 bases at V and 3 bases at J, with 5 bases between. The CDR3 has 13 amino acids. Germline V CDR1 and CDR2: KGHSH, LQKENI.

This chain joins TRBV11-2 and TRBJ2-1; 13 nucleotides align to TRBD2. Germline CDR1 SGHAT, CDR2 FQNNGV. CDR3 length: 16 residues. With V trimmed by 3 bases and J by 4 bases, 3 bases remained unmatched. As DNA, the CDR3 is TGTGCCAGCAGCTTGGGGACTAGCGGGATTTACAATGAGCAGTTCTTC. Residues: CASSLGTSGIYNEQFF.

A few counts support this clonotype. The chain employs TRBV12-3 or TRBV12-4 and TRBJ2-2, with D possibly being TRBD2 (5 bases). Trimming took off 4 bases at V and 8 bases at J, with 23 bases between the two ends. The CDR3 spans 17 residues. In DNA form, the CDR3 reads TGTGCCAGCAGTTCTCTTTCGGGATACTCCACCACGGGGGAGCTGTTTTTT. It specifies CASSSLSGYSTTGELFF.

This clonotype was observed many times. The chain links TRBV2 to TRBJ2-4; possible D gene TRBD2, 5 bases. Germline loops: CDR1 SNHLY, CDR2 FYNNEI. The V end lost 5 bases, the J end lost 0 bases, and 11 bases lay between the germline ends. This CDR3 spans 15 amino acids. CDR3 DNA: TGTGCCAGCAGTCCCGGACTCCTAGCCAAAAACATTCAGTACTTC. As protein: CASSPGLLAKNIQYF.

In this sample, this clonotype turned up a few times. The CDR3, as DNA: TGTGCCAGCTCTCCCACTCCCAACACCTACGAGCAGTACTTC. Translating it yields CASSPTPNTYEQYF. The rearrangement uses TRBV18 and TRBJ2-7, with D unresolved. V was cut by 6 bases and J by 2 bases, with 14 bases left in between. Germline V gives CDR1 KGHSH, CDR2 LQKENI. CDR3 length equals 14 residues.

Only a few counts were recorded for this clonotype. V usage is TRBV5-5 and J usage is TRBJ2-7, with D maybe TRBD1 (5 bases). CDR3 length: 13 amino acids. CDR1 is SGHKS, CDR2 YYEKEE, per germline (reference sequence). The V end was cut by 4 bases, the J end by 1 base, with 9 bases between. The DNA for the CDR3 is TGTGCCAGCAGCCAGACAGCTTCCTACGAGCAGTACTTC. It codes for CASSQTASYEQYF.

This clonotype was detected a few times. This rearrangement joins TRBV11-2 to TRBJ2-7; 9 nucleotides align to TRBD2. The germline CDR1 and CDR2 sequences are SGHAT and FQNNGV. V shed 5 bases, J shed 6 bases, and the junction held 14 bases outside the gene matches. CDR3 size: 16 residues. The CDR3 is CASSAWGGSGRGEQYF. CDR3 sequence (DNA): TGTGCCAGCAGCGCCTGGGGGGGTAGCGGGAGAGGCGAGCAGTACTTC. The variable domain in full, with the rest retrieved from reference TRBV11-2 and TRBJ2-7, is EAGVAQSPRYKIIEKRQSVAFWCNPISGHATLYWYQQILGQGPKLLIQFQNNGVVDDSQLPKDRFSAERLKGVDSTLKIQPAKLEDSAVYLCASSAWGGSGRGEQYFGPGTRLTVT.

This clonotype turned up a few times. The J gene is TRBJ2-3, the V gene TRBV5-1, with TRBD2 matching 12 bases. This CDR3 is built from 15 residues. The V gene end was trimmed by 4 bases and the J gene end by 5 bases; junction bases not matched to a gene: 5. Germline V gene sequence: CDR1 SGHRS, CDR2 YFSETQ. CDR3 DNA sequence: TGCGCCAGCAGCCCTGAGGGACTAGCGGGAGATACGCAGTATTTT. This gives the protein CASSPEGLAGDTQYF.

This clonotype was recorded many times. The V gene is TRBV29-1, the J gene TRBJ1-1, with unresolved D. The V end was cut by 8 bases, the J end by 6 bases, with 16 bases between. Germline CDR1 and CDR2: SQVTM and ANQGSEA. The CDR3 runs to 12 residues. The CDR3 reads CSTGEGFAEAFF. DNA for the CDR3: TGCAGCACCGGAGAAGGGTTCGCTGAAGCTTTCTTT.

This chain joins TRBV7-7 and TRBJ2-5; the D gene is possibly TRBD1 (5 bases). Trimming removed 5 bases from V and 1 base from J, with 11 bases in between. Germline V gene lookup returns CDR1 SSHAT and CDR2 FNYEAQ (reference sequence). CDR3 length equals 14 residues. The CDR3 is CASSPGHVQETQYF. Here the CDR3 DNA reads TGTGCCAGCAGCCCCGGACATGTCCAAGAGACCCAGTACTTC.

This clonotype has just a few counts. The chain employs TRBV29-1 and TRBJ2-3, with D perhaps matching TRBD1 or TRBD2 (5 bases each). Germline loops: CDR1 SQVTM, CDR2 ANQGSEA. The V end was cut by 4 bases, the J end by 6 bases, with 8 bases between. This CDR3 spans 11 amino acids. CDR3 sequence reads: CSVGGTDTQYF. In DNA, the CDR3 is TGCAGCGTTGGGGGGACCGATACGCAGTATTTT.

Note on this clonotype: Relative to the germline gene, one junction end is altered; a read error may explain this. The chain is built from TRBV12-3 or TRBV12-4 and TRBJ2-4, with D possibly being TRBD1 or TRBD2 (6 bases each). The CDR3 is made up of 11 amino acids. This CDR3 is CASSGGGRNLF. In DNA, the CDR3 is TGTGCCAGCAGCGGAGGGGGAAGGAACCTCTTC.

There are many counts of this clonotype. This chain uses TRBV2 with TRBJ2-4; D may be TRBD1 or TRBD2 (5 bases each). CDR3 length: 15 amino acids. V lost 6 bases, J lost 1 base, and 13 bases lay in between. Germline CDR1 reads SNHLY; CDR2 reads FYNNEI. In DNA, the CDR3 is TGTGCCAGCAGGGGACGGGATTGGGCCAAAAACATTCAGTACTTC. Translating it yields CASRGRDWAKNIQYF.

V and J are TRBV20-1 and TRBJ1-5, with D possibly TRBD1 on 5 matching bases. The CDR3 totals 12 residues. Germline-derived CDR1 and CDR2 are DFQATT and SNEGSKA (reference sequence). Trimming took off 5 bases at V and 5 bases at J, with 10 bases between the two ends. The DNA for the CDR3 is TGCAGTGCTTCCCAGGGTGATCAGCCCCAGCATTTT. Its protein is CSASQGDQPQHF.

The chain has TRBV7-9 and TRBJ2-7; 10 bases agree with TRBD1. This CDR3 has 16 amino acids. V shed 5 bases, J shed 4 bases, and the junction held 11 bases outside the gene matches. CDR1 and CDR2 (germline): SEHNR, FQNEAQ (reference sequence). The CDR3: CASSPRFGTGVYEQYF. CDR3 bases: TGTGCCAGCAGCCCCCGGTTTGGGACAGGGGTATACGAGCAGTACTTC.

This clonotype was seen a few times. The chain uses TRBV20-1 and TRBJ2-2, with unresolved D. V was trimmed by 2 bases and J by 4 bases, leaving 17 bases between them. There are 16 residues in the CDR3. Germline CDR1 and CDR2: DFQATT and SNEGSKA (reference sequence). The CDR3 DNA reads TGCAGTGCTAGACCCAGAGTCGAGCTTGGCACCGGGGAGCTGTTTTTT. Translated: CSARPRVELGTGELFF.

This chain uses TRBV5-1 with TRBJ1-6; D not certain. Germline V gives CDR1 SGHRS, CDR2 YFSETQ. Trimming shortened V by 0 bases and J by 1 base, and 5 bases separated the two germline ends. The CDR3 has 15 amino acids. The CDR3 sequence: CASSLDSSYNSPLHF. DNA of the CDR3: TGCGCCAGCAGCTTGGACAGTTCCTATAATTCACCCCTCCACTTT.

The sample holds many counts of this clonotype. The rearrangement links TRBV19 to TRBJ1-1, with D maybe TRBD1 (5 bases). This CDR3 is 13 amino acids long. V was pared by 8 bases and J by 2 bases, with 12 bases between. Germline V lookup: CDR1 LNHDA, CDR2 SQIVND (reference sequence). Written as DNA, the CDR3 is TGTGCCAGTCAGGACACAATAAACACTGAAGCTTTCTTT. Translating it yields CASQDTINTEAFF.

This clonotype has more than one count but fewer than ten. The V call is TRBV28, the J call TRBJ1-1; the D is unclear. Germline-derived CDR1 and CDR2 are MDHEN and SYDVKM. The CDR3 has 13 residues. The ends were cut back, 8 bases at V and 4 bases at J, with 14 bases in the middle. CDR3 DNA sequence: TGTGCCAGCTCTGCCCCCTCGGTCACTGAAGCTTTCTTT. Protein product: CASSAPSVTEAFF.

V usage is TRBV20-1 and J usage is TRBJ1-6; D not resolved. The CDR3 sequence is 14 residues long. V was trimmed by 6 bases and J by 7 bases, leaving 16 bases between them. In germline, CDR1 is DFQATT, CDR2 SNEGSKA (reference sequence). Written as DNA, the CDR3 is TGCAGTGCAAGCCACGACTTTCCGAATTCACCCCTCCACTTT. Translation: CSASHDFPNSPLHF.

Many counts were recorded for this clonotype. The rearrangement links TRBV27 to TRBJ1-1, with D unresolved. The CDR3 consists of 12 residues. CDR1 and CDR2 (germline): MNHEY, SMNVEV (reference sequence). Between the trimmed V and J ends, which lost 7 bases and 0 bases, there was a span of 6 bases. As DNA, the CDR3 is TGTGCCAGCAAGGGCCTGAACACTGAAGCTTTCTTT. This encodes CASKGLNTEAFF.

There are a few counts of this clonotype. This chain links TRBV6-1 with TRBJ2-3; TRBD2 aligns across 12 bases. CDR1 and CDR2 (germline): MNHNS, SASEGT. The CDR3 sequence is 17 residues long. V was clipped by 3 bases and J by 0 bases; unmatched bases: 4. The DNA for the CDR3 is TGTGCCAGCAGTGAGGGACTAGCGGGCGCTAGCACAGATACGCAGTATTTT. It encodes CASSEGLAGASTDTQYF.

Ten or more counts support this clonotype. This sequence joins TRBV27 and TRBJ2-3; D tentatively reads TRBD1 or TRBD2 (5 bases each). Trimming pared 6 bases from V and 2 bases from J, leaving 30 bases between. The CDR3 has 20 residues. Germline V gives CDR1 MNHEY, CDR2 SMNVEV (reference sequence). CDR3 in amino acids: CASRAWASTGTPLYTDTQYF. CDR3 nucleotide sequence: TGTGCCAGCAGGGCCTGGGCTTCCACCGGGACCCCATTGTACACAGATACGCAGTATTTT.

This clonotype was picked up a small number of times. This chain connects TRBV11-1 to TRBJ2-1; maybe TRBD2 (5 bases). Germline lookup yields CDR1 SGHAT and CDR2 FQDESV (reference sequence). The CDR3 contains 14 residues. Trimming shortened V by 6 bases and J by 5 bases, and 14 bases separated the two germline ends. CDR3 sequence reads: CASSHGEADNEQFF. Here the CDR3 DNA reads TGTGCCAGCAGTCACGGGGAAGCCGACAATGAGCAGTTCTTC.

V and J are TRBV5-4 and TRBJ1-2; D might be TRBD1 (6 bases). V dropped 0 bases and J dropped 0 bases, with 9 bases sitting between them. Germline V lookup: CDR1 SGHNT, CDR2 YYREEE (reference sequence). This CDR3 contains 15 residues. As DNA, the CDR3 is TGTGCCAGCAGCTTGGTCGGACAGACTAACTATGGCTACACCTTC. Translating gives CASSLVGQTNYGYTF.

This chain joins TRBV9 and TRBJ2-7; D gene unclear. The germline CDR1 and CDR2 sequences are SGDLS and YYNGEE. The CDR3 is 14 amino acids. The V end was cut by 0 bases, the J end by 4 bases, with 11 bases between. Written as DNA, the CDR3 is TGTGCCAGCAGCGTAGGGCTAGTCCCTTACGAGCAGTACTTC. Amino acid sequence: CASSVGLVPYEQYF.

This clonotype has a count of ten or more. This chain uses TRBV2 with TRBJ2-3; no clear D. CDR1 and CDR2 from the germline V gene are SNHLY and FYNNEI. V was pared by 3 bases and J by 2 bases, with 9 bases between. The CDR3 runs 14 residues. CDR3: CASSEGLATDTQYF. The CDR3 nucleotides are TGTGCCAGCAGTGAGGGCTTAGCCACAGATACGCAGTATTTT.